This TCR beta chain was recorded in a study of long-term antiretroviral therapy in people with HIV (dated by TCRdb to the early 2020s). In the study overall: Collection of the earliest samples took place about a decade ahead of the 2015 WHO recommendation for immediate ART, at a time when ART was typically delayed until CD4 counts fell. The cohort contributed about 180 cryopreserved PBMC samples from around 30 adults with confirmed HIV infection, collected serially over a mean of around 6 years (range 1-12). No cross-contamination during QIAcube processing was shown when test extractions of a monoclonal T-cell line were performed alongside 25 to 35 polyclonal samples. A retrospective serial study tested whether changes in peripheral blood TRB repertoire composition and diversity were associated with ART initiation and durable HIV suppression. Eleven of the 30 participants with HIV were female. General conclusions and limits of the study: ART initiation was associated with a significant increase in TRB diversity, but diversity stayed significantly below transplant donor controls even after long-term ART. Inferences about post-ART repertoire changes are limited because no data were available on ART adherence, viral resistance or therapy changes. At every time point, the repertoire was dominated by expanded TRB clones first identified before ART initiation, although this dominance fluctuated and, in many PLHIV, declined after ART. Owing to limited PBMC availability, only the TCR beta chain was sequenced, without alpha chain pairing. Narrower CDR3 length ranges were observed in HIV repertoires than in controls, and an antigen-experienced repertoire with only a slight naive shift after ART was suggested by the network structure. The samples were dated from about 2004 to 2017, and the ART regimens that were used may be less effective than current ART regimens. Because pre-ART samples had limited cell numbers, profiling was done on unsorted PBMC rather than on sorted CD4+ and CD8+ T cells.

Participants were included only if at least one PBMC sample before ART initiation and at least two post-ART samples were available. Treatment was received in the United States of America by all participants with HIV. Before DNA extraction, cryopreserved samples of 1-10 million PBMC were thawed and then washed. At the time of the earliest PBMC sample, participants with HIV were aged between roughly 23 and 60 years. PBMC samples were contributed by each participant from 1-4 timepoints before ART initiation and 2-8 timepoints after ART initiation, with a median of 7 samples. Serial HIV viral load, CD4+ T-cell count, ART history and demographic data were obtained for every participant. A Qiagen kit on a QIAcube was used to extract genomic DNA from unsorted PBMC, with samples processed in batches of 12. A word on this clone: The target of this receptor is not known. There are no base qualities to consult, and no much larger clone falls within one base.

The immunoSEQ hsTCRB v3.0 assay was used at survey level resolution to sequence the TRB variable region. A depth of 40,000-50,000 T-cell genomes per sample was targeted for TRB sequencing. TRB libraries were pooled and sequenced on an Illumina MiSeq using a v3 150-cycle kit. Per the authors' processing: Repertoire analysis ran in R within a reproducible Nextflow workflow covering QC, data transformation and analysis. LymphoSeq2, an R package for exploring AIRR-Seq data, was used to implement the custom analyses. A few samples yielding fewer than 5000 total TRB sequences were excluded, leaving around 200 analyzed HIV repertoires. Among the 170 to 200 retained HIV repertoires, 55 to 60 were collected before ART initiation and approximately 130 after ART initiation. Repertoires were downsampled to 5000 TRB nucleotide sequences, with summary statistics averaged over 100 downsampling iterations. Only TRB sequences with CDR3 regions of at least seven amino acids were retained for analysis. A Shannon entropy-derived clonality score and the Gini coefficient were used to measure diversity. Repertoire networks linked the top 5000 CDR3 amino acid sequences whenever two sequences differed by an edit distance of one. Antigen specificity groups and MHC restriction were predicted for TRB CDR3 amino acid sequences with GLIPH2. To flag known associations with CMV, EBV, HIV or tissue antigens, CDR3 amino acid sequences were compared against VDJdb and McPAS-TCR. Pre-ART, post-ART and control groups were compared with Wilcoxon signed-rank tests and Holm-Bonferroni correction. TCRdb provides this immuneACCESS table in a form limited to in-frame rearrangements. Some clones are lacking; in checked studies, under half of them reflect an unresolved V gene, and why the rest are absent is not known. V and J calls and clone size are copied from that table; D and trimming were computed from the DNA. The sample records tens of thousands of clones, nearly 90% of which are singletons. 10% to 15% of the sample belongs to the ten largest clones.

The CDR3 contains 15 residues, cysteine and phenylalanine counted. Only CDR3 DNA remains: 45 bases, in frame from the first base. V is shortened by 0 bases, J by 5 bases, and the region joining them spans 14 bases. From a lookup of the germline V gene, CDR1 and CDR2 are SGDLS and YYNGEE. Sequencing used unsorted PBMCs, obtained 1.1 years after starting antiretroviral therapy. The origin of this receptor is a young man with HIV. The chain is encoded by TRBV9 joined to TRBJ1-2; matching of 6 bases hints at TRBD1 as the D gene. The nucleotide sequence reads TGTGCCAGCAGCGTAGAGGTCAGGGGTGAATATGGCTACACCTTC. Protein translation: CASSVEVRGEYGYTF.